Listed below are T cell receptor beta chains from one sample, sequenced in a study of cytomegalovirus exposure and HLA in healthy donors. Profiled with immunoSEQ multiplex PCR; TCRdb holds only in-frame clones, not every one. The sample holds 95,000 to 150,000 clones, over 60% seen once. The source material was PBMCs. Source of these receptors: a woman aged 60-70 years in good health and CMV-seropositive. Both conserved end residues are part of each CDR3. A D gene is named only where the DNA matches it firmly. Some rows mark clone size as missing; the rest say once, few, many or name a class of expanded clone.

d_gene	abundance	v_gene	j_gene	CDR3nt	CDR3aa
TRBD1	few	TRBV6-6	TRBJ1-6	TGTGCCAGCAGTTACAGGGACAGGGTAGAGCCCCTCCACTTT	CASSYRDRVEPLHF
-	-	TRBV12-5	TRBJ2-7	TGTGCTAGTGGTTTGGCCCTACGTGGCTACGAGCAGTACTTC	CASGLALRGYEQYF
TRBD1	-	TRBV7-7	TRBJ1-5	TGTGCCAGCAGCTTCTCGGACAGGGGTAGGTTGGGCAATCAGCCCCAGCATTTT	CASSFSDRGRLGNQPQHF
-	-	TRBV5-1	TRBJ1-2	TGCGCCAGCAGCCCGGGAGGGCAGGGAGTTCAAAAGGATGGCTACACCTTC	CASSPGGQGVQKDGYTF
TRBD1	-	TRBV6-6	TRBJ1-4	TGTGCCAGCAGTCAAGATCAGGGGGCGGCTAATGAAAAACTGTTTTTT	CASSQDQGAANEKLFF
TRBD2	-	TRBV13	TRBJ2-1	TGTGCCAGCAGCTCTACGGGACTAGCGGGAGGGAGGGATGAGCAGTTCTTC	CASSSTGLAGGRDEQFF
TRBD2	-	TRBV9	TRBJ2-5	TGTGCCAGCAGCGTAGCCGGGACTAGCGGGGGCGAGACCCAGTACTTC	CASSVAGTSGGETQYF
TRBD1	-	TRBV6-1	TRBJ2-5	TGTGCCAGCAGTCCTCGGACAGGGATAGAGACCCAGTACTTC	CASSPRTGIETQYF
-	-	TRBV11-2	TRBJ2-7	TGTGCCAGCAGCTTAGATGTTAGCGACTCCTACGAGCAGTACTTC	CASSLDVSDSYEQYF
-	-	TRBV5-1	TRBJ1-3	TGCGCCAGCAGCGTGGCCTATGGCTCTGGAAACACCATATATTTT	CASSVAYGSGNTIYF